These T cell receptor beta chains were read from a single sample in a study of blood T cell repertoires in COVID-19. The method was immunoSEQ multiplex PCR; TCRdb's version includes in-frame clones alone and lacks a portion of them. The table records 300,000 to 400,000 clones, around four fifths of them present only once. The sequenced material came from peripheral blood. The source of these receptors is a man aged 25-45 years with active or convalescent COVID-19. The CDR3 runs from the conserved cysteine through the conserved F or W. A D gene is named only where the DNA matches it firmly. Expanded clones get a size class; other rows say once, few or many, or leave the size out.

d_gene: .
j_gene: TRBJ2-1
abundance: .
v_gene: TRBV2
CDR3aa: CASSPERSSYNEQFF
CDR3nt: TGTGCCAGCAGCCCTGAGAGGAGCTCCTACAATGAGCAGTTCTTC

d_gene: TRBD1
j_gene: TRBJ2-5
abundance: .
v_gene: TRBV6-6
CDR3aa: CASSYPGQGKETQYF
CDR3nt: TGTGCCAGCAGTTACCCAGGACAGGGGAAAGAGACCCAGTACTTC

d_gene: .
j_gene: TRBJ2-7
abundance: .
v_gene: TRBV6-5
CDR3aa: CASSNGYEQYF
CDR3nt: TGTGCCAGCAGTAACGGGTACGAGCAGTACTTC

d_gene: TRBD2
j_gene: TRBJ2-2
abundance: .
v_gene: TRBV6-5
CDR3aa: CASSRWGRDTGELFF
CDR3nt: TGTGCCAGCAGTCGTTGGGGGAGGGACACCGGGGAGCTGTTTTTT

d_gene: .
j_gene: TRBJ2-3
abundance: .
v_gene: TRBV6-2/TRBV6-3
CDR3aa: CASSSVTGGNTDTQYF
CDR3nt: TGTGCCAGCAGTTCCGTGACAGGAGGCAACACAGATACGCAGTATTTT

d_gene: TRBD1
j_gene: TRBJ1-2
abundance: .
v_gene: TRBV5-1
CDR3aa: CASSFDRADYGYTF
CDR3nt: TGCGCCAGCAGCTTTGACAGGGCGGACTATGGCTACACCTTC

d_gene: TRBD1
j_gene: TRBJ2-7
abundance: .
v_gene: TRBV24-1
CDR3aa: CATSDTRGPSYEQYF
CDR3nt: TGTGCCACCAGTGATACTAGGGGGCCGTCCTACGAGCAGTACTTC

d_gene: .
j_gene: TRBJ1-5
abundance: .
v_gene: TRBV21-1
CDR3aa: CASSKGGQGGNQPQHF
CDR3nt: TGTGCCAGCAGCAAAGGGGGGCAGGGTGGCAATCAGCCCCAGCATTTT

d_gene: .
j_gene: TRBJ1-1
abundance: once
v_gene: TRBV7-9
CDR3aa: CATTSGGDDTEAFF
CDR3nt: TGTGCCACCACTTCGGGGGGGGATGACACTGAAGCTTTCTTT

d_gene: .
j_gene: TRBJ2-1
abundance: .
v_gene: TRBV28
CDR3aa: CASRRGIPNEQFF
CDR3nt: TGTGCCAGCAGAAGAGGGATACCCAATGAGCAGTTCTTC

d_gene: TRBD1
j_gene: TRBJ2-1
abundance: .
v_gene: TRBV19
CDR3aa: CASSPTGGHEQFF
CDR3nt: TGTGCCAGTAGTCCTACAGGGGGCCATGAGCAGTTCTTC

d_gene: .
j_gene: TRBJ2-3
abundance: .
v_gene: TRBV5-1
CDR3aa: CASSLGVTFSTDTQYF
CDR3nt: TGCGCCAGCAGCTTGGGCGTCACTTTTAGCACAGATACGCAGTATTTT

d_gene: TRBD1
j_gene: TRBJ2-7
abundance: .
v_gene: TRBV7-2
CDR3aa: CASSFVPRGYEQYF
CDR3nt: TGTGCCAGCAGCTTTGTGCCCAGGGGGTACGAGCAGTACTTC

d_gene: .
j_gene: TRBJ1-2
abundance: .
v_gene: TRBV11-3
CDR3aa: CASSLGQAYGYTF
CDR3nt: TGTGCCAGCAGCTTAGGACAGGCGTATGGCTACACCTTC

d_gene: .
j_gene: TRBJ2-7
abundance: once
v_gene: TRBV3-1/TRBV3-2
CDR3aa: CASSQDREYEQYF
CDR3nt: TGTGCCAGCAGCCAAGATCGAGAATACGAGCAGTACTTC

d_gene: .
j_gene: TRBJ2-5
abundance: .
v_gene: TRBV27
CDR3aa: CASSFLGKNKETQYF
CDR3nt: TGTGCCAGCAGTTTTCTCGGGAAGAACAAAGAGACCCAGTACTTC

d_gene: .
j_gene: TRBJ2-5
abundance: .
v_gene: TRBV7-2
CDR3aa: CASRRDPQETQYF
CDR3nt: TGTGCCAGCAGACGGGATCCCCAAGAGACCCAGTACTTC

d_gene: TRBD1
j_gene: TRBJ2-1
abundance: .
v_gene: TRBV7-3
CDR3aa: CASSLGDRKNEQFF
CDR3nt: TGTGCCAGCAGCTTGGGGGACAGAAAAAATGAGCAGTTCTTC

d_gene: .
j_gene: TRBJ2-7
abundance: .
v_gene: TRBV27
CDR3aa: CASSLGARGWQYF
CDR3nt: TGTGCCAGCAGTTTAGGGGCTAGGGGCTGGCAGTACTTC

d_gene: TRBD1
j_gene: TRBJ2-2
abundance: .
v_gene: TRBV2
CDR3aa: CASRTDRGNTGELFF
CDR3nt: TGTGCCAGCAGAACGGACAGGGGGAACACCGGGGAGCTGTTTTTT

d_gene: .
j_gene: TRBJ2-1
abundance: .
v_gene: TRBV6-6
CDR3aa: CASSYLDEQFF
CDR3nt: TGTGCCAGCAGTTATCTAGATGAGCAGTTCTTC

d_gene: .
j_gene: TRBJ2-7
abundance: once
v_gene: TRBV5-1
CDR3aa: CASSTGVEQYF
CDR3nt: TGCGCCAGCAGCACCGGGGTCGAGCAGTACTTC

d_gene: TRBD2
j_gene: TRBJ2-5
abundance: .
v_gene: TRBV18
CDR3aa: CASSPWSGMVETQYF
CDR3nt: TGTGCCAGCTCACCGTGGAGCGGGATGGTGGAGACCCAGTACTTC

d_gene: .
j_gene: TRBJ1-4
abundance: .
v_gene: TRBV30
CDR3aa: CAWTQDGLQGEKLFF
CDR3nt: TGTGCCTGGACTCAGGACGGCCTGCAGGGCGAAAAACTGTTTTTT

d_gene: TRBD2
j_gene: TRBJ2-2
abundance: .
v_gene: TRBV29-1
CDR3aa: CSVKGLVDTGELFF
CDR3nt: TGCAGCGTCAAGGGACTAGTGGACACCGGGGAGCTGTTTTTT